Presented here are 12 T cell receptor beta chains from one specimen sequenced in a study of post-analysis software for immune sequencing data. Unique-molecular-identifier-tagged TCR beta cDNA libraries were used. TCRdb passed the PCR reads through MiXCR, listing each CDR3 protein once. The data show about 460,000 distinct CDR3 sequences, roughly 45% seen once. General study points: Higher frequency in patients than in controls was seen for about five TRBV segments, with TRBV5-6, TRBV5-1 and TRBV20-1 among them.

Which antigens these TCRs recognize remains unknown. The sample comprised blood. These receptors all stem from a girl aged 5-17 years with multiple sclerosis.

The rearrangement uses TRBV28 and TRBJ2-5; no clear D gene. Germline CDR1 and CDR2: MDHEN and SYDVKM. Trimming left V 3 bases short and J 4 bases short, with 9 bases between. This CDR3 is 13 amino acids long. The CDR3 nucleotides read TGTGCCAGCAGTTTTGCTAGGCGAGAGACCCAGTACTTC. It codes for CASSFARRETQYF.

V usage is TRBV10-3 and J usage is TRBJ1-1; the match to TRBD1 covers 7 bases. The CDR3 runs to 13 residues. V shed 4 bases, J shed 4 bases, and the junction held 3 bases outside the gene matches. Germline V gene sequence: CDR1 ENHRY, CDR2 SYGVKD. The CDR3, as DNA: TGTGCCATCAGTGGACAGGGAGGCACTGAAGCTTTCTTT. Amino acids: CAISGQGGTEAFF.

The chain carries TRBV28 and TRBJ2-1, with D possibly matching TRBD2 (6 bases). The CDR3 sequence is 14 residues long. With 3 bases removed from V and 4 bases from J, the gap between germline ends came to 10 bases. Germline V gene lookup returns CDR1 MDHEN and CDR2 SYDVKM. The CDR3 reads CASSFRERYNEQFF. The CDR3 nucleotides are TGTGCCAGCAGTTTCCGGGAGCGGTACAATGAGCAGTTCTTC.

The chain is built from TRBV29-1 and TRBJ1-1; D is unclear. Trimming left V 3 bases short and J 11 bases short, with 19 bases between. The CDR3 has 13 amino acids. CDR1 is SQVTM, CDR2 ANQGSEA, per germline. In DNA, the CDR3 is TGCAGCGTTGAGTCACTCGCCTCTGGCCGGGCTTTCTTT. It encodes CSVESLASGRAFF.

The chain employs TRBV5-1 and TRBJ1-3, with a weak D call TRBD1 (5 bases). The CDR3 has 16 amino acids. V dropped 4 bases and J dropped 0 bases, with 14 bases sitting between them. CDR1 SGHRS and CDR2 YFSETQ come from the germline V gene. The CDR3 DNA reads TGCGCCAGCAGCACTACGGGACGGATCTCTGGAAACACCATATATTTT. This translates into CASSTTGRISGNTIYF.

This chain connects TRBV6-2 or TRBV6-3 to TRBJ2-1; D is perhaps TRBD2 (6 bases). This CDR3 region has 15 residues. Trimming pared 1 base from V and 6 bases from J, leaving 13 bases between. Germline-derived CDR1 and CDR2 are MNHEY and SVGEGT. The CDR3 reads CASSYWRDRRNEQFF. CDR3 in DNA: TGTGCCAGCAGTTACTGGCGGGATAGGCGCAATGAGCAGTTCTTC.

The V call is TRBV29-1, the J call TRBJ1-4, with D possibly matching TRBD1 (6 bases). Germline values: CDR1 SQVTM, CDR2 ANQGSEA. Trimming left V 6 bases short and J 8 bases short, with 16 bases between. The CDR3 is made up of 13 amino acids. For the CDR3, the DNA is TGCAGCGTCGAAACAGGGATCCGCGAAAAACTGTTTTTT. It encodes CSVETGIREKLFF.

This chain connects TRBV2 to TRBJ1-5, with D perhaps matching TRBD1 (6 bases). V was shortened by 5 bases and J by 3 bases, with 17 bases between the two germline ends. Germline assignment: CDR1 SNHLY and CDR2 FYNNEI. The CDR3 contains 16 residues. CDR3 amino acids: CASSRPGGGHNQPQHF. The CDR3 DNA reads TGTGCCAGCAGTCGCCCTGGAGGGGGGCACAATCAGCCCCAGCATTTT.

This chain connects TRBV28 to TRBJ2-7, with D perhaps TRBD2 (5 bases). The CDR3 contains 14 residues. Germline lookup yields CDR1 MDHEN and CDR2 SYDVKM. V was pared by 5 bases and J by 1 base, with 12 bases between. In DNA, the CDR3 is TGTGCCAGCAGTAGCATTGAGGGTTCCTACGAGCAGTACTTC. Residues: CASSSIEGSYEQYF.

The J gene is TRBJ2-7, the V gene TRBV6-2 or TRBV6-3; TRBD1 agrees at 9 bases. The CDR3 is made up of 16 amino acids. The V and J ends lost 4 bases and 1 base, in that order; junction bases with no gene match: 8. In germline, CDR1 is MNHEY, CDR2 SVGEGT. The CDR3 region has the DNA TGTGCCAGCAGTTCCTCTACAGGGGGCAGTTCCTACGAGCAGTACTTC. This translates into CASSSSTGGSSYEQYF.

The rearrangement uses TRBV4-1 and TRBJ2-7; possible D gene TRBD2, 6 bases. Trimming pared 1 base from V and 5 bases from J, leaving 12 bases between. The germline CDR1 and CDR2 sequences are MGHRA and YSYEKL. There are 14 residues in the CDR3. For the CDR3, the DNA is TGCGCCAGCAGCCAAGCCCAACAGCGGGACGAGCAGTACTTC. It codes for CASSQAQQRDEQYF.

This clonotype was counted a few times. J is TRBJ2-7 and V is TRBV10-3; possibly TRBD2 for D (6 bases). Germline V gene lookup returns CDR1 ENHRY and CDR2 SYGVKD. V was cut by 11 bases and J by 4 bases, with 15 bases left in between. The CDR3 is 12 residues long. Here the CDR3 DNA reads TGTGCCGCCAACGGCGGGGAGTACGAGCAGTACTTC. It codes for CAANGGEYEQYF.